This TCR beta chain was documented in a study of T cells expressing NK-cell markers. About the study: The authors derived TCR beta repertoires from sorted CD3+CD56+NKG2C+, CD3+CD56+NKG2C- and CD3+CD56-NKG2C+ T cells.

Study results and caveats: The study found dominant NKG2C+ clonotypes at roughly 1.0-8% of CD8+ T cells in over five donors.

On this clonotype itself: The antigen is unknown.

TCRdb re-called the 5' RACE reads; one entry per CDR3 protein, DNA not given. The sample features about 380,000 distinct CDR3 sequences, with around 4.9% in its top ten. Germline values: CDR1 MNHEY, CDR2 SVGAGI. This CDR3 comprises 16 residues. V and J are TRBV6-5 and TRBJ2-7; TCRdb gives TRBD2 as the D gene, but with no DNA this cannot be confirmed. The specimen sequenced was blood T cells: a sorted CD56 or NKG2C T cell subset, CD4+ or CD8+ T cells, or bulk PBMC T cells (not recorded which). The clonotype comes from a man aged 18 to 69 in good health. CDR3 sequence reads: CASSSLKRGISYEQYF.